This TCR beta chain appears in the sequencing data of a study of blood T cell repertoires in COVID-19. Study context: Specimens from acute and convalescent COVID-19 originated in the United States, Italy and Spain. PBMCs, B-cell-depleted T cells, or T cells provided the cDNA or gDNA that made up the material.

Germline V gene data show CDR1 as LNHDA and CDR2 as SQIVND (reference sequence). Trimming removed 6 bases from V and 0 bases from J, with 21 bases in between. This CDR3 has 18 residues. As processed by the authors: Amplification of reference gene primers provided the estimated nucleated cell counts. Measured with immunoSEQ multiplex PCR; TCRdb has only the in-frame clones, and not every one. V and J calls and clone size are as listed in that table; D and trimming were resolved from the DNA. The profile covers about 86,000 clones, with approximately 80% appearing a single time and approximately 31% taken by the ten largest.

The sequence derives from a woman at least 80 years old with active or convalescent COVID-19. The sample comprised peripheral blood. This chain joins TRBV19 and TRBJ2-4, with D tentatively TRBD2 (6 bases). CDR3 sequence (DNA): TGTGCCAGTAGGCGGGATGGGACTCGCATACTAGCCAAAAACATTCAGTACTTC. Amino acids: CASRRDGTRILAKNIQYF. The full variable domain, its missing parts supplied by reference TRBV19 and TRBJ2-4, is DGGITQSPKYLFRKEGQNVTLSCEQNLNHDAMYWYRQDPGQGLRLIYYSQIVNDFQKGDIAEGYSVSREKKESFPLTVTSAQKNPTAFYLCASRRDGTRILAKNIQYFGAGTRLSVL.